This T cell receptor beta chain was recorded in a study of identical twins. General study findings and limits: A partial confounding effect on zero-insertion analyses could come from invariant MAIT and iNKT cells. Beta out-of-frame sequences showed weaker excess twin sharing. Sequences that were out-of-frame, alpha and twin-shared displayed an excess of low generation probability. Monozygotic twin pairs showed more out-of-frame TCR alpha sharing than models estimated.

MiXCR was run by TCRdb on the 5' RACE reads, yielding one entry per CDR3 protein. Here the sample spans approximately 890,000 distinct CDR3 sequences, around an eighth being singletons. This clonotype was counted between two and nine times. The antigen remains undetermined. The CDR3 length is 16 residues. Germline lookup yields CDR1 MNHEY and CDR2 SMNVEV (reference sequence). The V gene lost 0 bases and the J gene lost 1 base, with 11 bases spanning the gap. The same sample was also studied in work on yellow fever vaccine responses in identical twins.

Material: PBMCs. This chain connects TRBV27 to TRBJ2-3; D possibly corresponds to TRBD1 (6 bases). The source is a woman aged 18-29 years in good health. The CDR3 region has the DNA TGTGCCAGCAGTTTATCGATGGGGGCGCGCACAGATACGCAGTATTTT. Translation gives CASSLSMGARTDTQYF.